This T cell receptor (beta chain) was obtained from a study of patients and donors after allogeneic stem cell transplantation. This CDR3 has 17 residues. CDR1 is MNHEY, CDR2 SVGEGT, per germline. Trimming removed 6 bases from V and 5 bases from J, with 20 bases in between. MiXCR was run by TCRdb on the RT-PCR reads, yielding one entry per CDR3 protein. This table holds about 410,000 distinct CDR3 sequences, 16% found once. This clonotype appeared a single time. The receptor comes from a human donor who was either an allogeneic HSCT recipient or a stem cell or donor lymphocyte infusion donor (not recorded which). It is not recorded whose cells these are; they may come from a transplant donor. What was sequenced was blood, either unsorted or a sorted T cell fraction (not recorded which). V gene TRBV6-2 or TRBV6-3 combines with J gene TRBJ1-6; unclear D gene. CDR3 DNA sequence: TGTGCCAGCAGGGAGGTCGGGAGGAGGAGAAATAATTCACCCCTCCACTTT. Encoded protein: CASREVGRRRNNSPLHF.